These 31 T cell receptor beta chains came from one sample sequenced in a study of regulatory T cells in long-lasting Graves disease. The time point was: newly diagnosed GD, antithyroid drugs for less than 3 months. Scientists built the TCR library using RNA that was extracted from PBMCs. According to the study, TCR beta libraries were built with iRepertoire HTBI primers and CDR3-region Arm-PCR. TCRdb itself ran the multiplex PCR reads through MiXCR, one entry per CDR3 protein. The repertoire holds roughly 610,000 distinct CDR3 sequences, with roughly 16% as singletons. These sequences were also reported in another study, on T cells in Graves' hyperthyroidism and ophthalmopathy.

Material: peripheral blood mononuclear cells (PBMCs), obtained at new diagnosis, from a patient treated with antithyroid drugs. These TCRs come from a woman younger than 45 with Graves disease.

This clonotype was seen once. The V call is TRBV7-3, the J call TRBJ2-2; 11 bases are a match to TRBD2. V lost 5 bases to trimming and J lost 0 bases; unmatched junction nucleotides: 11. This CDR3 contains 19 residues. Germline loops: CDR1 SGHTA, CDR2 FQGTGA. Here the CDR3 reads CASSPLVGSGGANTGELFF. CDR3 coding DNA: TGTGCCAGCAGCCCCCTTGTAGGTAGCGGGGGGGCGAACACCGGGGAGCTGTTTTTT.

This clonotype was counted ten times or more. The CDR3: CASSVASNTEAFF. The CDR3 DNA follows: TGTGCCAGCAGCGTAGCCTCGAACACTGAAGCTTTCTTT. The chain uses TRBV9 and TRBJ1-1; no definite D call. The CDR3 sequence is 13 residues long. V dropped 0 bases and J dropped 1 base, with 4 bases sitting between them. CDR1 and CDR2 from the germline V gene are SGDLS and YYNGEE.

The sample holds a few counts of this clonotype. J is TRBJ2-2 and V is TRBV3-1; 10 nucleotides match TRBD2. After removal of 6 bases from V and 6 bases from J, the junction contained 7 bases not matched to a gene. The CDR3 has 15 amino acids. From germline, CDR1 is LGHDT and CDR2 YNNKEL (reference sequence). Written as DNA, the CDR3 is TGTGCCAGCAGGGCGGGACTAGCGCGCGCCGGGGAGCTGTTTTTT. This codes for CASRAGLARAGELFF.

The V gene is TRBV24-1, the J gene TRBJ2-3; tentative D call: TRBD1 (5 bases). The V and J ends lost 7 bases and 1 base respectively, with 8 bases between them. This CDR3 is built from 13 residues. Germline V gives CDR1 KGHDR, CDR2 SFDVKD. The CDR3 DNA sequence: TGTGCCACCAGCGACAGAGGCACAGATACGCAGTATTTT. Amino acids: CATSDRGTDTQYF.

In its sample, this clonotype was seen many times. In DNA, the CDR3 is TGTGCCAGCAGCCCGTATTATAGCAATCAGCCCCAGCATTTT. This codes for CASSPYYSNQPQHF. This chain connects TRBV28 to TRBJ1-5; no clear D gene. Germline CDR1 is MDHEN and CDR2 is SYDVKM. Trimming removed 6 bases at V and 0 bases at J, with 9 bases between. This CDR3 is built from 14 residues.

The chain is built from TRBV6-9 and TRBJ2-5; 13 positions agree with TRBD2. The CDR3 runs to 16 residues. Germline trimming cut 4 bases from V and 4 bases from J; bases unmatched to any gene: 6. Looked up from germline, CDR1 is MNHGY and CDR2 is SVAAGI. The CDR3 is CASSLGLAGFGETQYF. As DNA, the CDR3 is TGTGCCAGCAGTTTGGGACTAGCGGGATTTGGAGAGACCCAGTACTTC.

This clonotype was seen only a few times. The rearrangement links TRBV10-3 to TRBJ2-5; TRBD1 agrees at 7 bases. The CDR3 runs 13 residues. Unmatched junction bases numbered 1, after V lost 2 bases and J lost 4 bases. CDR1 and CDR2 from the germline V gene are ENHRY and SYGVKD. The CDR3 spells CAISERDRETQYF. DNA of the CDR3: TGTGCCATCAGTGAGCGGGACAGAGAGACCCAGTACTTC.

Regarding this clonotype: A much larger clonotype is one base distant, so this may be a read error. The genes are TRBV7-8 and TRBJ2-5, with D perhaps TRBD2 (5 bases). The germline gives CDR1 SGHVS, CDR2 FQNEAQ. The CDR3 extends over 18 amino acids. CDR3 coding DNA: TGTACCAGCAGTGAAGTCATTAGCCGGGAAAGGGATAGGGAGACCCAGTACTTC. Translated: CTSSEVISRERDRETQYF.

The chain links TRBV9 to TRBJ2-1, with TRBD1 matching 8 bases. V lost 3 bases and J lost 7; bases outside the gene matches: 3. This CDR3 contains 13 residues. Germline V gene lookup returns CDR1 SGDLS and CDR2 YYNGEE. The CDR3 reads CASSAHRGNEQFF. The CDR3 DNA sequence: TGTGCCAGCAGCGCCCACAGGGGGAATGAGCAGTTCTTC.

This sequence joins TRBV3-1 and TRBJ1-5; unclear D gene. CDR1 and CDR2 (germline): LGHDT, YNNKEL (reference sequence). This CDR3 is 13 amino acids long. The V end lost 4 bases, the J end lost 6 bases, and 10 bases lay between the germline ends. CDR3 sequence reads: CASSRQSGQPQHF. The CDR3 nucleotides read TGTGCCAGCAGCCGGCAGTCGGGTCAGCCCCAGCATTTT.

Only a few counts were recorded for this clonotype. The V call is TRBV3-1, the J call TRBJ2-1; D possibly corresponds to TRBD2 (6 bases). CDR3 size: 15 residues. In germline, CDR1 is LGHDT, CDR2 YNNKEL (reference sequence). Trimming took 0 bases from V and 7 from J, leaving 13 bases between them. CDR3 coding DNA: TGTGCCAGCAGCCAAGACTTTGGGACTTCGAATGAGCAGTTCTTC. Residues: CASSQDFGTSNEQFF.

This clonotype was counted ten times or more. The chain uses TRBV7-9 and TRBJ2-7; D might be TRBD1 (5 bases). With 3 bases removed from V and 2 bases from J, the gap between germline ends came to 8 bases. This CDR3 contains 13 residues. Germline assignment: CDR1 SEHNR and CDR2 FQNEAQ (reference sequence). CDR3 loop: CASSFGQTYEQYF. DNA of the CDR3: TGTGCCAGCAGCTTCGGACAAACCTACGAGCAGTACTTC.

This chain uses TRBV18 with TRBJ2-1; the D gene is possibly TRBD2 (5 bases). V lost 5 bases and J lost 4, with 15 bases in between. Per germline, CDR1 KGHSH and CDR2 LQKENI. There are 15 residues in the CDR3. The CDR3 nucleotides are TGTGCCAGCTCAGCAGAAGAGCGGTATTACAATGAGCAGTTCTTC. Its translation: CASSAEERYYNEQFF.

This clonotype was counted between two and nine times. The chain combines TRBV27 with TRBJ1-6; D is uncertain. V lost 3 bases, J lost 10 bases, and 13 bases lay in between. This CDR3 has 14 residues. CDR1 and CDR2 (germline): MNHEY, SMNVEV (reference sequence). The CDR3 DNA reads TGTGCCAGCAGTTTGGTGGTTGTGCGATCACCCCTCCACTTT. Translated, it gives CASSLVVVRSPLHF.

V and J are TRBV6-1 and TRBJ2-3, with D possibly TRBD1 on 6 matching bases. CDR3 length equals 13 residues. V lost 9 bases and J lost 4, with 14 bases in between. Per the germline V gene, CDR1 is MNHNS and CDR2 is SASEGT. The CDR3 reads CASSQGQADTQYF. DNA of the CDR3: TGTGCCAGTTCACAGGGTCAGGCAGATACGCAGTATTTT.

The V and J genes are TRBV19 and TRBJ1-1; no clear D gene. The V end lost 0 bases, the J end lost 12 bases, and 11 bases lay between the germline ends. Germline-derived CDR1 and CDR2 are LNHDA and SQIVND (reference sequence). There are 12 residues in the CDR3. CDR3 DNA sequence: TGTGCCAGTAGTATAGAGGGCAGGCGGTCTTTCTTT. Translation gives CASSIEGRRSFF.

In DNA form, the CDR3 reads TGCAGTGCCTTCATCGGAAGCAATCAGCCCCAGCATTTT. Translation gives CSAFIGSNQPQHF. The chain has TRBV20-1 and TRBJ1-5; D is undetermined. The CDR3 is made up of 13 amino acids. Germline V gene lookup returns CDR1 DFQATT and CDR2 SNEGSKA (reference sequence). The V end was cut by 6 bases, the J end by 1 base, with 10 bases between.

This clonotype was observed a few times. The chain carries TRBV18 and TRBJ2-7, with 7 bases lining up with TRBD1. Germline CDR1 reads KGHSH; CDR2 reads LQKENI. J lost 2 bases, V lost 3 bases, and 7 bases had no gene match. The CDR3 consists of 15 residues. Here the CDR3 reads CASSPAGQATYEQYF. CDR3 nucleotide sequence: TGTGCCAGCTCACCGGCCGGACAGGCCACCTACGAGCAGTACTTC.

The J gene is TRBJ2-1, the V gene TRBV5-1; 11 nucleotides align to TRBD2. The V gene's germline CDR1 is SGHRS and CDR2 YFSETQ. The CDR3 totals 15 residues. The V and J ends lost 1 base and 8 bases, in that order; junction bases with no gene match: 5. The CDR3 is CASSLSTSGTYEQFF. The CDR3 DNA sequence: TGCGCCAGCAGCTTGTCGACTAGCGGGACCTATGAGCAGTTCTTC.

The genes are TRBV6-9 and TRBJ1-6; D gene unclear. CDR3 length: 14 amino acids. CDR1 and CDR2 from the germline V gene are MNHGY and SVAAGI. Trimming left V 4 bases short and J 7 bases short, with 11 bases between. The CDR3: CASSSPGRNSPLHF. The CDR3 coding sequence is TGTGCCAGCAGTTCCCCCGGGAGAAATTCACCCCTCCACTTT.

There are a few counts of this clonotype. This CDR3 is CASTKFRDFQPQHF. The CDR3, as DNA: TGTGCCAGCACCAAATTTAGGGATTTTCAGCCCCAGCATTTT. V is TRBV28 and J is TRBJ1-5; D ambiguous. CDR1 MDHEN and CDR2 SYDVKM come from the germline V gene. Trimming left V 7 bases short and J 6 bases short, with 16 bases between. CDR3 length: 14 residues.

This clonotype was counted only a few times. The chain has TRBV19 and TRBJ2-3; 10 bases line up with TRBD2. The CDR3 spans 14 residues. Germline V gene data show CDR1 as LNHDA and CDR2 as SQIVND (reference sequence). Trimming cost V 10 bases and J 6 bases; bases outside gene matches: 10. CDR3 in DNA: TGTGCCACCTCAGCGGGAGGGGCCCCGGATACGCAGTATTTT. Translated, it gives CATSAGGAPDTQYF.

CDR3 nucleotides: TGTGCCAGCTCACCACCCCCTAGCAATGAGCAGTTCTTC. Its translation: CASSPPPSNEQFF. The chain is built from TRBV18 and TRBJ2-1; D remains unclear. This CDR3 spans 13 amino acids. The V end was cut by 0 bases, the J end by 6 bases, with 6 bases between. Per germline, CDR1 KGHSH and CDR2 LQKENI.

This clonotype has ten or more counts. V gene TRBV28 combines with J gene TRBJ1-1; TRBD1 matches 9 bases. Trimming removed 7 bases from V and 1 base from J; junction bases left unmatched: 7. Germline-derived CDR1 and CDR2 are MDHEN and SYDVKM. The CDR3 sequence is 15 residues long. CDR3 region: CASKRGTGRNTEAFF. CDR3 nucleotides: TGTGCCAGCAAGAGAGGGACAGGGCGGAACACTGAAGCTTTCTTT.

This clonotype showed up many times. The chain joins TRBV12-3 or TRBV12-4 to TRBJ2-1; TRBD1 matches at 10 bases. J was trimmed by 7 bases and V by 5 bases; bases with no gene match: 2. The CDR3 runs 13 residues. The DNA for the CDR3 is TGTGCCAGCAGTCCGGGACAGGGGAATGAGCAGTTCTTC. It codes for CASSPGQGNEQFF.

This clonotype was seen ten or more times. This rearrangement joins TRBV7-2 to TRBJ2-1; TRBD2 might be the D (5 bases). CDR1 SGHTA and CDR2 FQGNSA come from the germline V gene. The length of the CDR3 is 14 residues. V lost 7 bases, J lost 2 bases, and 12 bases lay in between. The CDR3 region has the DNA TGTGCCAGCAAGTCAGACGGGGCCTACAATGAGCAGTTCTTC. Its protein is CASKSDGAYNEQFF.

This chain connects TRBV30 to TRBJ2-7; 9 positions match TRBD2. The CDR3 covers 13 residues. Germline values: CDR1 GTSNPN, CDR2 SVGIG (reference sequence). The J segment lost 6 bases and the V segment lost 3 bases, leaving 6 bases of the junction unmatched. The CDR3 loop is CAWRGTSSGEQYF. CDR3 sequence (DNA): TGTGCCTGGAGGGGGACTAGCTCAGGCGAGCAGTACTTC.

This clonotype was seen ten or more times. J is TRBJ1-1 and V is TRBV19, with unresolved D. The CDR3 contains 13 residues. Trimming took off 2 bases at V and 2 bases at J, with 6 bases between the two ends. Germline V lookup: CDR1 LNHDA, CDR2 SQIVND (reference sequence). The CDR3 spells CASSISGNTEAFF. CDR3 in DNA: TGTGCCAGTAGTATATCAGGCAACACTGAAGCTTTCTTT.

This clonotype was detected only a few times. The chain uses TRBV25-1 and TRBJ2-3; the D gene could be TRBD1 or TRBD2 (5 bases each). CDR3 length equals 15 residues. In germline, CDR1 is MGHDK, CDR2 SYGVNS. V gave up 0 bases and J gave up 0 bases, with 7 bases separating them. The CDR3 bases are TGTGCCAGCAGTGAATACGGGGACAGCACAGATACGCAGTATTTT. Translating it yields CASSEYGDSTDTQYF.

At least ten counts were recorded for this clonotype. This sequence joins TRBV10-3 and TRBJ2-1, with TRBD2 identical over 12 bases. The CDR3 runs to 14 residues. Germline V gene lookup returns CDR1 ENHRY and CDR2 SYGVKD. J lost 9 bases, V lost 4 bases, and 4 bases had no gene match. Here the CDR3 reads CAISGTSGTGEQFF. For the CDR3, the DNA is TGTGCCATCAGTGGGACTAGCGGGACGGGTGAGCAGTTCTTC.

The table lists this clonotype with many counts. The CDR3 reads CASSQKRGTEAFF. CDR3 DNA: TGTGCCAGCAGCCAAAAGAGGGGGACTGAAGCTTTCTTT. The rearrangement uses TRBV3-1 and TRBJ1-1; D is possibly TRBD1 (6 bases). This CDR3 is built from 13 residues. Germline lookup yields CDR1 LGHDT and CDR2 YNNKEL (reference sequence). The germline V and J ends were trimmed by 2 bases and 5 bases, with 9 bases remaining between them.